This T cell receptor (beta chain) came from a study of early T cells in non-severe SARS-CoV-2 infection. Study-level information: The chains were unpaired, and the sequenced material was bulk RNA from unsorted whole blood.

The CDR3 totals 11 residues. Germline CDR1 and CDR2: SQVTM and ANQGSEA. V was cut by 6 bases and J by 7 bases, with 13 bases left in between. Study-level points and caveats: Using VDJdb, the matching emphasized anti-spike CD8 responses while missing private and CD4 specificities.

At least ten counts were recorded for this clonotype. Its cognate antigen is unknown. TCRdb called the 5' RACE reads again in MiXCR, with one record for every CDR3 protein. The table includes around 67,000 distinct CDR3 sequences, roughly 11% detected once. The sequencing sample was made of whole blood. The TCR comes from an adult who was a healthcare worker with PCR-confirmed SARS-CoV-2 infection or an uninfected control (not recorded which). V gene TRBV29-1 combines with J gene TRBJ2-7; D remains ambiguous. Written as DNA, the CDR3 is TGCAGCGTCTACTCCATGGGTGAGCAGTACTTC. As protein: CSVYSMGEQYF.